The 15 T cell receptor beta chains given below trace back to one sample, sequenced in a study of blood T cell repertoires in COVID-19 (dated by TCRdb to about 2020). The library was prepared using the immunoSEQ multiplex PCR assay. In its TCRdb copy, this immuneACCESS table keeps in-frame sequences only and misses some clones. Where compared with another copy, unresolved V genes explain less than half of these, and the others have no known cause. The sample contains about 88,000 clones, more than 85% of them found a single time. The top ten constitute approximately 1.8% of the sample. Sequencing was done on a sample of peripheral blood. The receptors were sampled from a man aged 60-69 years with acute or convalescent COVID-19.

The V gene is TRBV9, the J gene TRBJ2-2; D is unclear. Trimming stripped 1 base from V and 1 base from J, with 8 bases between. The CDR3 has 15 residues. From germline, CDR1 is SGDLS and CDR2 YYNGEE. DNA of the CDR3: TGTGCCAGCAGCGTATACTCAGGGAACACCGGGGAGCTGTTTTTT. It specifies CASSVYSGNTGELFF.

This CDR3 reads CASSLGLAGESDTQYF. CDR3 sequence (DNA): TGTGCCAGCAGCTTAGGCCTAGCGGGAGAGTCAGATACGCAGTATTTT. The chain joins TRBV7-9 to TRBJ2-3; TRBD2 agrees at 10 bases. Germline V CDR1 and CDR2: SEHNR, FQNEAQ (reference sequence). The CDR3 has 16 residues. With 1 base clipped from V and 4 bases from J, the junction kept 5 bases outside the gene matches.

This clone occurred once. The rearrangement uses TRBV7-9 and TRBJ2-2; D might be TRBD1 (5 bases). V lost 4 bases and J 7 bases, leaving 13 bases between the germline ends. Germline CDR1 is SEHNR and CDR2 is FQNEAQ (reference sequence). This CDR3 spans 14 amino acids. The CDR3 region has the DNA TGTGCCAGCAGCTCCCTGGGGCTGCTCGGGGAGCTGTTTTTT. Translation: CASSSLGLLGELFF.

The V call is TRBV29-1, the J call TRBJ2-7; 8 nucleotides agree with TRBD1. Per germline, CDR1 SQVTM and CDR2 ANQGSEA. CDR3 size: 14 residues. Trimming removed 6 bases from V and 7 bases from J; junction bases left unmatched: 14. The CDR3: CSVTGDRFPREQYF. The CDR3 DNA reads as TGCAGCGTGACAGGGGACAGATTCCCTAGGGAGCAGTACTTC.

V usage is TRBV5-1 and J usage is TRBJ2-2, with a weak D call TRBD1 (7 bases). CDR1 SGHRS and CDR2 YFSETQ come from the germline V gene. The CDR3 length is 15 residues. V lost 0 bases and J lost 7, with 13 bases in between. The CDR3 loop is CASSLGGDRNGELFF. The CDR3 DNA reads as TGCGCCAGCAGCTTGGGCGGGGACAGAAACGGGGAGCTGTTTTTT.

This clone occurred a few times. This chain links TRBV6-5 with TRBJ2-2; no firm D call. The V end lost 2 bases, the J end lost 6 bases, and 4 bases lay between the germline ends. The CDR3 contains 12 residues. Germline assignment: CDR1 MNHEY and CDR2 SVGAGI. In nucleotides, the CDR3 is TGTGCCAGCAGTTACGTAGCCGGGGAGCTGTTTTTT. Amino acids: CASSYVAGELFF.

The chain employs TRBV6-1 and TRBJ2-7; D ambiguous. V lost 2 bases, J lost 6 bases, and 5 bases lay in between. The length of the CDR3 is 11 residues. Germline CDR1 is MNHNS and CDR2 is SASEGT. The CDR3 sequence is CASSEFGEQYF. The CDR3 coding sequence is TGTGCCAGCAGTGAATTCGGCGAGCAGTACTTC.

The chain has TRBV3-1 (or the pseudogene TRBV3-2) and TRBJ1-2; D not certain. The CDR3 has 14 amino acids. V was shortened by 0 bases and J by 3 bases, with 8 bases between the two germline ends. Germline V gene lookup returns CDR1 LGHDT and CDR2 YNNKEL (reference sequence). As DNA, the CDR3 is TGTGCCAGCAGCCAAGATACGAGGGACTATGGCTACACCTTC. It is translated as CASSQDTRDYGYTF.

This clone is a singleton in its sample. Here the CDR3 DNA reads TGTGCCAGCAGTCCTACTAGCGGGAGGGTAGCAGATACGCAGTATTTT. This codes for CASSPTSGRVADTQYF. V usage is TRBV7-9 and J usage is TRBJ2-3, with 13 bases identical to TRBD2. The junction had 7 bases not matched to a gene; V was cut back by 6 bases and J by 4 bases. The germline V gene encodes CDR1 SEHNR and CDR2 FQNEAQ (reference sequence). The CDR3 consists of 16 residues.

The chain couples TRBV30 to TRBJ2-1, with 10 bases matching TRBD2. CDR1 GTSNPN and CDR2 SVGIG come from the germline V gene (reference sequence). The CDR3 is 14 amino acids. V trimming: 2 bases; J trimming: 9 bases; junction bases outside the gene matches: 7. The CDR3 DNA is TGTGCCTGGAGTTTAAGCGGGGGGGTTGGTGAGCAGTTCTTC. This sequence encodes CAWSLSGGVGEQFF.

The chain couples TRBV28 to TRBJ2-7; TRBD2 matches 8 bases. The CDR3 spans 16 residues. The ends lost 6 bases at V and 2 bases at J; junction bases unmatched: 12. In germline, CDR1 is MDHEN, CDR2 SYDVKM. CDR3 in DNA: TGTGCCAGCAGCCCCCCCTGGACTAGCAGTACCTACGAGCAGTACTTC. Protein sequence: CASSPPWTSSTYEQYF.

CDR3 sequence (DNA): TGTGCCAGCAGCTTTAGGGACAGGGCGAACACTGAAGCTTTCTTT. Its translation is CASSFRDRANTEAFF. V usage is TRBV5-4 and J usage is TRBJ1-1, with TRBD1 matching 9 bases. CDR1 is SGHNT, CDR2 YYREEE, per germline (reference sequence). This CDR3 has 15 amino acids. Unmatched junction bases numbered 3, after V lost 2 bases and J lost 1 base.

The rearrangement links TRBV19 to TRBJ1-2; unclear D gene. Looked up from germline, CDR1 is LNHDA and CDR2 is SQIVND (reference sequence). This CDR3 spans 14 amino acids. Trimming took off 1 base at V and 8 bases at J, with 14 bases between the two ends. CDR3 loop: CASSIGTESGGYTF. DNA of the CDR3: TGTGCCAGTAGTATAGGAACGGAATCAGGCGGCTACACCTTC.

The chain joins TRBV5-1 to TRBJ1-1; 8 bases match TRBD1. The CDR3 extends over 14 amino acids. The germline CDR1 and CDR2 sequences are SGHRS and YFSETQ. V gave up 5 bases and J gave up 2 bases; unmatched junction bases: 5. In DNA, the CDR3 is TGCGCCAGCAGTTCTGGGACAGGAAACACTGAAGCTTTCTTT. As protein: CASSSGTGNTEAFF.

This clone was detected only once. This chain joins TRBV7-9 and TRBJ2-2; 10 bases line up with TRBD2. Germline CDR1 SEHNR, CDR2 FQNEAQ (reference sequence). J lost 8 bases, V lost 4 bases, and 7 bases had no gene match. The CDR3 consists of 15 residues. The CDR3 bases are TGTGCCAGCAGCTACCTAGCGGGAGAGGTGGGGGAGCTGTTTTTT. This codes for CASSYLAGEVGELFF.